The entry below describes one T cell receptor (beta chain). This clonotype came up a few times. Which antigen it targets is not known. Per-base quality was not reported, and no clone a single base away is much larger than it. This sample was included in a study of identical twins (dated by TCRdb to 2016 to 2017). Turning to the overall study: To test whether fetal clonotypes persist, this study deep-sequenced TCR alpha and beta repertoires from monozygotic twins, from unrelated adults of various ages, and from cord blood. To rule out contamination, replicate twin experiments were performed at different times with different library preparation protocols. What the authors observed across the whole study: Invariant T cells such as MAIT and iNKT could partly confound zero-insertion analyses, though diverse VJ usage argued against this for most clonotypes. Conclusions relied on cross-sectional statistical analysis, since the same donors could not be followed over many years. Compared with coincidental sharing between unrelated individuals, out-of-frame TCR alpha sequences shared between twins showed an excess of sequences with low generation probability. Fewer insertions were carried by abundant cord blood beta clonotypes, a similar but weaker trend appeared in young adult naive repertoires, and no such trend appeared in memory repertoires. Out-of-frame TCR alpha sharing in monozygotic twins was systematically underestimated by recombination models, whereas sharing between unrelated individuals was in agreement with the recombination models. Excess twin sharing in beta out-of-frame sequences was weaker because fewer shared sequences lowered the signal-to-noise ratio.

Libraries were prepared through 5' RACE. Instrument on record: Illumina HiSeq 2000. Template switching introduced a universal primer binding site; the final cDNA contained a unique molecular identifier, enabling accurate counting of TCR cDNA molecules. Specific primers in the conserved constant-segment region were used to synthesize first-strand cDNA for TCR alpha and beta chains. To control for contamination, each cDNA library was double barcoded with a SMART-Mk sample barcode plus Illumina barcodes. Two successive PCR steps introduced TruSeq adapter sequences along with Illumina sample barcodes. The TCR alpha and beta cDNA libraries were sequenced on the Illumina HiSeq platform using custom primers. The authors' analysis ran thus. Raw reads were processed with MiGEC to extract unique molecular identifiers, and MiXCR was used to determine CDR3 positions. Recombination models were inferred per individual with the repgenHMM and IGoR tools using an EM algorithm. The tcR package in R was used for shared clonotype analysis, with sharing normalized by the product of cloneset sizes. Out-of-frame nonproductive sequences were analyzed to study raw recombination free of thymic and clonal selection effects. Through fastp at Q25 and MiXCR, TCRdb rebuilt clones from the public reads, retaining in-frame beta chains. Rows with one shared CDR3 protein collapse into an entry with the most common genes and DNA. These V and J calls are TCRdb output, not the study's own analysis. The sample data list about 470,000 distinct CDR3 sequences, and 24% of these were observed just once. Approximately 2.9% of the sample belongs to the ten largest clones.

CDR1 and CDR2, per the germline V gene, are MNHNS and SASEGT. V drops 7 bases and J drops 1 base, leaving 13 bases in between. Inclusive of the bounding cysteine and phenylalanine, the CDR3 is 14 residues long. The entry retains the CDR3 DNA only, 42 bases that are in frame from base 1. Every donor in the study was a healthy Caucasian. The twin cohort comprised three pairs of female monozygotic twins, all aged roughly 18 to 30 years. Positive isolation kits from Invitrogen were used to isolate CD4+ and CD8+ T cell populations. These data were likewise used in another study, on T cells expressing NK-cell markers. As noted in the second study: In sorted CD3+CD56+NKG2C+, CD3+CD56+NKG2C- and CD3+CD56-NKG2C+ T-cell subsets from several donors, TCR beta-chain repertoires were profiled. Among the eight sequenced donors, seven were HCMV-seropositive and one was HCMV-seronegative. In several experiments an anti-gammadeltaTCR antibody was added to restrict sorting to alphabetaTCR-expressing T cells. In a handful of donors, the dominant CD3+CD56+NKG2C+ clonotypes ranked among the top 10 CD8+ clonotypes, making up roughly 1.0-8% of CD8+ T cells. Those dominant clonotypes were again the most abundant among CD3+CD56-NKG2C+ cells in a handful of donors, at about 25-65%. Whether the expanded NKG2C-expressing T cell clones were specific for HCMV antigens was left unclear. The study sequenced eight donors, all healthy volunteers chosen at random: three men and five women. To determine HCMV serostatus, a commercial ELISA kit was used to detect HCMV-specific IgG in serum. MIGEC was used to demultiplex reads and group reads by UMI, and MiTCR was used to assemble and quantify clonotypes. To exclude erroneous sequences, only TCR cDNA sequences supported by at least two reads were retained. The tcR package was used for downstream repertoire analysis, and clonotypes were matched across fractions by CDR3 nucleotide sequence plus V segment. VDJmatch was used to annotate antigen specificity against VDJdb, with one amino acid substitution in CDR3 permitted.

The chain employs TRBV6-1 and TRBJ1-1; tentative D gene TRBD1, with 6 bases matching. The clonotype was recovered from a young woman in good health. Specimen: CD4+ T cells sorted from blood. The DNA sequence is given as TGTGCCAGCAAAACAAACAGGGAGAACACTGAAGCTTTCTTT. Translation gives CASKTNRENTEAFF.